Each of the 18 T cell receptor beta chains below was sequenced from the same sample in a study of OX40 agonist ivuxolimab in advanced cancers. Measured with immunoSEQ multiplex PCR; TCRdb has only the in-frame clones, and not every one. This sample yields around 91,000 clones, of which roughly nine tenths are seen a single time; less than 0.2% belongs to the top ten. The sequencing used CD4+ or CD8+ T cells sorted from blood, collected in a trial of the OX40 agonist ivuxolimab. These receptor sequences come from an adult with an advanced solid tumor such as melanoma, head and neck, liver or kidney cancer.

V usage is TRBV7-8 and J usage is TRBJ2-1; weak D call: TRBD1 (6 bases). Germline V gene sequence: CDR1 SGHVS, CDR2 FQNEAQ. CDR3 length equals 13 residues. V gave up 9 bases and J gave up 8 bases, with 17 bases separating them. CDR3 DNA sequence: TGTGCCAGTAACAGGGAATTAACGGATGAGCAGTTCTTC. Translation: CASNRELTDEQFF.

The genes are TRBV5-4 and TRBJ2-7; D is undetermined. CDR1 is SGHNT, CDR2 YYREEE, per germline (reference sequence). This CDR3 comprises 13 residues. V was trimmed by 5 bases and J by 3 bases, leaving 12 bases between them. Written as DNA, the CDR3 is TGTGCCAGCAGTGGCCGGAACATCTACGAGCAGTACTTC. This sequence encodes CASSGRNIYEQYF. The whole variable domain, remainder taken from reference TRBV5-4 and TRBJ2-7, is ETGVTQSPTHLIKTRGQQVTLRCSSQSGHNTVSWYQQALGQGPQFIFQYYREEENGRGNFPPRFSGLQFPNYSSELNVNALELDDSALYLCASSGRNIYEQYFGPGTRLTVT.

The chain joins TRBV5-1 to TRBJ1-1; the D is unclear. Trimming stripped 0 bases from V and 0 bases from J, with 12 bases between. Germline V CDR1 and CDR2: SGHRS, YFSETQ. The CDR3 contains 16 residues. CDR3 amino acids: CASSLVGSGLNTEAFF. DNA of the CDR3: TGCGCCAGCAGCTTGGTCGGTTCCGGGCTGAACACTGAAGCTTTCTTT.

The chain recombines TRBV2 with TRBJ1-2; D is undetermined. From germline, CDR1 is SNHLY and CDR2 FYNNEI. The V gene lost 6 bases and the J gene lost 2 bases, with 4 bases spanning the gap. This CDR3 has 11 residues. CDR3 nucleotides: TGTGCCAGCAGGGACAACTATGGCTACACCTTC. Translated, it gives CASRDNYGYTF.

The chain combines TRBV9 with TRBJ2-3, with TRBD2 as a possible D gene (6 bases). Trimming stripped 0 bases from V and 6 bases from J, with 11 bases between. The germline gives CDR1 SGDLS, CDR2 YYNGEE. The CDR3 loop spans 14 amino acids. CDR3 DNA sequence: TGTGCCAGCAGCGTAGTCGGGAGAGGGGATACGCAGTATTTT. Translating it yields CASSVVGRGDTQYF. The entire variable domain, with the rest obtained from reference TRBV9 and TRBJ2-3, is as follows: DSGVTQTPKHLITATGQRVTLRCSPRSGDLSVYWYQQSLDQGLQFLIQYYNGEERAKGNILERFSAQQFPDLHSELNLSSLELGDSALYFCASSVVGRGDTQYFGPGTRLTVL.

The genes are TRBV29-1 and TRBJ2-7; 8 bases line up with TRBD2. The CDR3 covers 12 residues. V was pared by 7 bases and J by 1 base, with 3 bases of the junction left unmatched. Germline CDR1 reads SQVTM; CDR2 reads ANQGSEA. The CDR3 nucleotides read TGCAGCGCAGGGACTAGTTCCTACGAGCAGTACTTC. Residues: CSAGTSSYEQYF.

This clone was detected once. This chain links TRBV28 with TRBJ2-1; the D call may be TRBD1 or TRBD2 (6 bases each). The CDR3 spans 12 residues. CDR1 is MDHEN, CDR2 SYDVKM, per germline. V dropped 7 bases and J dropped 8 bases, with 12 bases sitting between them. The CDR3 coding sequence is TGTGCCAGCACGGGGGCGCTGGATGAGCAGTTCTTC. Translation: CASTGALDEQFF.

The rearrangement links TRBV9 to TRBJ2-1, with 12 bases matching TRBD2. Germline CDR1 and CDR2: SGDLS and YYNGEE. V gave up 0 bases and J gave up 9 bases; unmatched junction bases: 10. The CDR3 has 17 amino acids. As DNA, the CDR3 is TGTGCCAGCAGCGTAGCCTCCCTAGCGGGGGGGGCGGGTGAGCAGTTCTTC. This encodes CASSVASLAGGAGEQFF.

This chain uses TRBV19 with TRBJ1-5; TRBD1 might be the D (6 bases). The V gene lost 2 bases and the J gene lost 0 bases, with 23 bases spanning the gap. This CDR3 is built from 20 residues. Germline values: CDR1 LNHDA, CDR2 SQIVND (reference sequence). This CDR3 reads CASSIKEGETGFYSNQPQHF. The CDR3 nucleotides read TGTGCCAGTAGTATAAAAGAGGGTGAGACAGGATTTTATAGCAATCAGCCCCAGCATTTT.

V is TRBV19 and J is TRBJ1-2; weak D call: TRBD1 (5 bases). The V and J ends lost 8 bases and 6 bases respectively, with 16 bases between them. The germline CDR1 and CDR2 sequences are LNHDA and SQIVND (reference sequence). The CDR3 consists of 13 residues. CDR3 region: CASQGQGGHGYTF. The CDR3 nucleotides are TGTGCCAGTCAAGGGCAGGGTGGGCATGGCTACACCTTC.

This rearrangement joins TRBV16 to TRBJ2-1, with 9 bases that match TRBD2. This CDR3 is built from 17 residues. V lost 2 bases to trimming and J lost 4 bases; unmatched junction nucleotides: 9. In germline, CDR1 is KGHSY, CDR2 FQNENV. CDR3 DNA: TGTGCCAGCAGCCAAACGGAGGCTAGCGGGGTTTACAATGAGCAGTTCTTC. Its translation: CASSQTEASGVYNEQFF.

The CDR3 region is CAISEPPGREQFF. In nucleotides, the CDR3 is TGTGCCATCAGTGAGCCCCCGGGGCGAGAGCAGTTCTTC. The chain is built from TRBV10-3 and TRBJ2-1; either TRBD1 or TRBD2 may supply D (5 bases each). Germline V gene data show CDR1 as ENHRY and CDR2 as SYGVKD. This CDR3 comprises 13 residues. The V end was cut by 2 bases, the J end by 10 bases, with 12 bases between.

J is TRBJ2-7 and V is TRBV5-1; D is uncertain. Trimming left V 4 bases short and J 6 bases short, with 17 bases between. Germline lookup yields CDR1 SGHRS and CDR2 YFSETQ. This CDR3 spans 14 amino acids. CDR3 in amino acids: CASSPTPGTSEQYF. The CDR3 coding sequence is TGCGCCAGCAGCCCAACGCCGGGCACGAGCGAGCAGTACTTC.

V usage is TRBV5-1 and J usage is TRBJ2-3, with TRBD2 identical over 7 bases. Germline-derived CDR1 and CDR2 are SGHRS and YFSETQ. V lost 0 bases and J lost 7; bases outside the gene matches: 8. The CDR3 runs 15 residues. Written as DNA, the CDR3 is TGCGCCAGCAGCTTGGGCCTAGCGGTGGTTAATACGCAGTATTTT. Translation gives CASSLGLAVVNTQYF.

This clone was counted once. The V gene is TRBV9, the J gene TRBJ1-3; a weak D match, TRBD1 (5 bases). This CDR3 is 12 amino acids long. Trimming took off 0 bases at V and 11 bases at J, with 9 bases between the two ends. Germline-derived CDR1 and CDR2 are SGDLS and YYNGEE. CDR3 in DNA: TGTGCCAGCAGCGTAGCCGGGGGACCCATATATTTT. This sequence encodes CASSVAGGPIYF. Full variable domain (rest looked up from reference TRBV9 and TRBJ1-3): DSGVTQTPKHLITATGQRVTLRCSPRSGDLSVYWYQQSLDQGLQFLIQYYNGEERAKGNILERFSAQQFPDLHSELNLSSLELGDSALYFCASSVAGGPIYFGEGSWLTVV.

The genes are TRBV6-5 and TRBJ2-1; tentatively, D is TRBD1 (5 bases). CDR1 MNHEY and CDR2 SVGAGI come from the germline V gene. Trimming took 5 bases from V and 0 from J, leaving 8 bases between them. The CDR3 spans 14 residues. The CDR3 loop is CASSRQSSYNEQFF. The CDR3 DNA reads as TGTGCCAGCAGTCGACAGAGCTCCTACAATGAGCAGTTCTTC.

The V call is TRBV6-1, the J call TRBJ2-2; 7 nucleotides align to TRBD1. The CDR3 length is 13 residues. V lost 4 bases and J lost 15; bases outside the gene matches: 11. Per germline, CDR1 MNHNS and CDR2 SASEGT. The CDR3 nucleotides are TGTGCCAGCAGTGGACAGGGCCTGTTGGCAATGTTTTTT. Amino acids: CASSGQGLLAMFF.

CDR3 residues: CASSLAGGGLSNQPQHF. For the CDR3, the DNA is TGTGCCAGCAGCTTGGCGGGCGGAGGGCTCAGCAATCAGCCCCAGCATTTT. This chain joins TRBV5-5 and TRBJ1-5; no reliable D call. Germline V gene data show CDR1 as SGHKS and CDR2 as YYEKEE (reference sequence). CDR3 length equals 17 residues. The germline V and J ends were trimmed by 0 bases and 1 base, with 14 bases remaining between them.